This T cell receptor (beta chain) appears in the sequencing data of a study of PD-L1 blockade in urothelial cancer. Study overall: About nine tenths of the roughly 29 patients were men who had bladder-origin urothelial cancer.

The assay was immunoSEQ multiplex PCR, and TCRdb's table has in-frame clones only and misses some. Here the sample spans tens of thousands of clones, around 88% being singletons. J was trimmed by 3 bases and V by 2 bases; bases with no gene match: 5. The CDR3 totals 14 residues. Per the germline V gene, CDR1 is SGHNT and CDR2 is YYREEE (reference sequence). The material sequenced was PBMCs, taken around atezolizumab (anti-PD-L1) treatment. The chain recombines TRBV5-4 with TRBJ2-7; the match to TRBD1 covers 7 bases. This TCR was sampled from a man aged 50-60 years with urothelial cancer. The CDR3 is CASSLGTAGYEQYF. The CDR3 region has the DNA TGTGCCAGCAGCTTAGGGACAGCTGGCTACGAGCAGTACTTC.